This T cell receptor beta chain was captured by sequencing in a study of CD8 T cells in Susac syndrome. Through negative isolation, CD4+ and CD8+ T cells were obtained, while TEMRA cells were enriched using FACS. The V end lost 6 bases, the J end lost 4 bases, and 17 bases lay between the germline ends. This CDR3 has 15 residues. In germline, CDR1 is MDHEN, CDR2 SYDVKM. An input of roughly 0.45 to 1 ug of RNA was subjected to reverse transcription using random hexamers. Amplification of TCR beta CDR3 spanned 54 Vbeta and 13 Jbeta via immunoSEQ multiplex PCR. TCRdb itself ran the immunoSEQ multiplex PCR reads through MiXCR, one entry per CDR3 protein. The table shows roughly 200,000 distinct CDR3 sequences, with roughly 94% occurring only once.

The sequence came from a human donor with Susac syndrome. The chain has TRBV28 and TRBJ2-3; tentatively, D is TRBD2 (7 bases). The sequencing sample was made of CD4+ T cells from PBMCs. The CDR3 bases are TGTGCCAGCAGCCCGAGGTGGGAGGGGGCAGATACGCAGTATTTT. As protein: CASSPRWEGADTQYF.